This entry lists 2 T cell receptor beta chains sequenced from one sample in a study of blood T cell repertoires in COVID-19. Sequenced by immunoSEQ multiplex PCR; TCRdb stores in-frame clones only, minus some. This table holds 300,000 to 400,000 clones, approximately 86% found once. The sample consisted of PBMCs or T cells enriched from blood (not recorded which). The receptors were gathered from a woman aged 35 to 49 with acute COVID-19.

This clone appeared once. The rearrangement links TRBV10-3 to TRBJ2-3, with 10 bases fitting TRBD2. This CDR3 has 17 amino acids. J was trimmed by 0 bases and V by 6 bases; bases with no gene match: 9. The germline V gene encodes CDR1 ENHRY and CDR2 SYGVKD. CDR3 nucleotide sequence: TGTGCCATCAGCATAGGGGTGACTAGCGGGAGCACAGATACGCAGTATTTT. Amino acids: CAISIGVTSGSTDTQYF.

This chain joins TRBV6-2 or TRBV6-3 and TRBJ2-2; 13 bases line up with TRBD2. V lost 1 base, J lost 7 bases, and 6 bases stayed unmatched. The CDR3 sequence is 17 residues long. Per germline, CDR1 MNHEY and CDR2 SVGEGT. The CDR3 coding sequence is TGTGCCAGCAGTTACTACAGGACTAGCGGGAGCGTCGGGGAGCTGTTTTTT. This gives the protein CASSYYRTSGSVGELFF.